Below, 22 T cell receptor beta chains from the same sample are listed, as sequenced in a study of T cell responses to AZD1222 COVID-19 vaccine. Sequenced by immunoSEQ multiplex PCR; TCRdb stores in-frame clones only, minus some. The data show about 140,000 clones, more than 75% seen once. The starting material was peripheral blood, obtained on day 0 of AZD1222 vaccination. Receptors were obtained from an adult in good health.

The gene calls are TRBV11-2 and TRBJ1-3, with D perhaps matching TRBD1 (5 bases). CDR3 length: 18 residues. V gave up 1 base and J gave up 2 bases, with 18 bases separating them. Germline V gene data show CDR1 as SGHAT and CDR2 as FQNNGV. CDR3 region: CASSLVVSQGPAGNTIYF. In DNA form, the CDR3 reads TGTGCCAGCAGCTTAGTGGTTAGTCAGGGACCCGCTGGAAACACCATATATTTT.

This chain joins TRBV7-2 and TRBJ1-4; D is undetermined. The germline gives CDR1 SGHTA, CDR2 FQGNSA. This CDR3 is 15 amino acids long. V shed 2 bases and J shed 4 bases, with 11 bases lying between them. CDR3 sequence reads: CASSLLAALNEKLFF. DNA for the CDR3: TGTGCCAGCAGCTTATTGGCGGCCCTTAATGAAAAACTGTTTTTT. The full variable domain, with the rest looked up from reference TRBV7-2 and TRBJ1-4, is GAGVSQSPSNKVTEKGKDVELRCDPISGHTALYWYRQSLGQGLEFLIYFQGNSAPDKSGLPSDRFSAERTGGSVSTLTIQRTQQEDSAVYLCASSLLAALNEKLFFGSGTQLSVL.

The chain uses TRBV19 and TRBJ2-5; D call uncertain. Germline loops: CDR1 LNHDA, CDR2 SQIVND (reference sequence). Trimming shortened V by 5 bases and J by 5 bases, and 12 bases separated the two germline ends. The CDR3 is made up of 13 amino acids. The CDR3 region is CASSVDLGETQYF. CDR3 sequence (DNA): TGTGCCAGTAGTGTGGACCTGGGGGAGACCCAGTACTTC.

The V call is TRBV30, the J call TRBJ1-1; D is undetermined. The CDR3 contains 13 residues. V lost 3 bases and J 1 base, leaving 9 bases between the germline ends. Germline V gene data show CDR1 as GTSNPN and CDR2 as SVGIG (reference sequence). The CDR3 DNA is TGTGCCTGGAGGAGGGCGCGGAACACTGAAGCTTTCTTT. Translating gives CAWRRARNTEAFF.

The gene calls are TRBV11-3 and TRBJ2-7; D not certain. CDR3 length: 13 residues. Germline assignment: CDR1 SGHNT and CDR2 YENEEA. V was cut by 3 bases and J by 6 bases, with 12 bases left in between. In nucleotides, the CDR3 is TGTGCCAGCAGCTTCCGACCTCTTGGCGAGCAGTACTTC. The encoded protein is CASSFRPLGEQYF.

This chain links TRBV24-1 with TRBJ2-2, with D possibly called TRBD1 or TRBD2 (5 bases each). CDR1 and CDR2 from the germline V gene are KGHDR and SFDVKD. Trimming removed 7 bases at V and 2 bases at J, with 10 bases between. The CDR3 totals 14 residues. In nucleotides, the CDR3 is TGTGCCACCAGCCCAGGGACCAACACCGGGGAGCTGTTTTTT. This codes for CATSPGTNTGELFF.

The CDR3 region has the DNA TGTGCCAGCAGTTTCGCGACAGGGGCTTTCTCCTACGAGCAGTACTTC. It is translated as CASSFATGAFSYEQYF. The chain uses TRBV6-5 and TRBJ2-7; 8 positions agree with TRBD1. Germline V lookup: CDR1 MNHEY, CDR2 SVGAGI. V was clipped by 4 bases and J by 0 bases; unmatched bases: 8. This CDR3 contains 16 residues.

The chain uses TRBV28 and TRBJ1-4; D is ambiguous. The CDR3 extends over 13 amino acids. The germline V gene has CDR1 MDHEN and CDR2 SYDVKM. V gave up 11 bases and J gave up 2 bases, with 12 bases separating them. CDR3 in DNA: TGTGCCGGAAGAAGAGCGACTAATGAAAAACTGTTTTTT. Protein product: CAGRRATNEKLFF.

The CDR3 reads CASSWRTSGVTNSYNEQFF. The CDR3 DNA reads TGTGCCAGCAGCTGGCGGACTAGCGGGGTGACTAACTCCTACAATGAGCAGTTCTTC. The rearrangement links TRBV5-6 to TRBJ2-1, with TRBD2 identical over 12 bases. This CDR3 is built from 19 residues. CDR1 and CDR2 from the germline V gene are SGHDT and YYEEEE. The V and J ends lost 3 bases and 0 bases, in that order; junction bases with no gene match: 10.

The rearrangement joins TRBV3-1 (or the pseudogene TRBV3-2) to TRBJ1-6; D may be TRBD1 (5 bases). V was pared by 3 bases and J by 0 bases, with 9 bases between. The CDR3 is made up of 16 amino acids. Per the germline V gene, CDR1 is LGHDT and CDR2 is YNNKEL (reference sequence). The CDR3 DNA reads as TGTGCCAGCAGCCAGGGGCGCAGCTCCTATAATTCACCCCTCCACTTT. It yields the protein CASSQGRSSYNSPLHF.

This clone was observed once. The rearrangement links TRBV27 to TRBJ1-6; 10 positions match TRBD1. V trimming: 7 bases; J trimming: 7 bases; junction bases outside the gene matches: 4. This CDR3 is built from 14 residues. CDR1 MNHEY and CDR2 SMNVEV come from the germline V gene (reference sequence). CDR3 DNA sequence: TGTGCCAGCACCCCGGACAGGGGGAATTCACCCCTCCACTTT. This codes for CASTPDRGNSPLHF.

The J gene is TRBJ2-2, the V gene TRBV5-1; a weak D match, TRBD2 (5 bases). The CDR3 contains 14 residues. The germline V and J ends were trimmed by 0 bases and 7 bases, with 10 bases remaining between them. Per germline, CDR1 SGHRS and CDR2 YFSETQ. The CDR3 reads CASSLAEGIGELFF. In DNA form, the CDR3 reads TGCGCCAGCAGCTTGGCCGAGGGAATCGGGGAGCTGTTTTTT.

This chain links TRBV12-3 or TRBV12-4 with TRBJ1-2; D is perhaps TRBD1 (5 bases). This CDR3 region has 12 residues. The V end lost 2 bases, the J end lost 7 bases, and 8 bases lay between the germline ends. The CDR3 region has the DNA TGTGCCAGCAGTTTAAGGGGACGTGGCTACACCTTC. Its translation is CASSLRGRGYTF.

The chain employs TRBV28 and TRBJ1-5; TRBD1 might be the D (5 bases). CDR3 length: 15 residues. In germline, CDR1 is MDHEN, CDR2 SYDVKM. V lost 4 bases to trimming and J lost 0 bases, with 10 bases between them. This CDR3 reads CASSSDSYSNQPQHF. CDR3 coding DNA: TGTGCCAGCAGTTCCGACAGTTATAGCAATCAGCCCCAGCATTTT.

The genes are TRBV18 and TRBJ2-2; no clear D gene. This CDR3 has 16 residues. Trimming shortened V by 3 bases and J by 4 bases, and 15 bases separated the two germline ends. Germline CDR1 KGHSH, CDR2 LQKENI. CDR3 residues: CASSPPSGFGTGELFF. The CDR3 bases are TGTGCCAGCTCACCCCCCTCAGGTTTTGGCACCGGGGAGCTGTTTTTT.

A few counts support this clone. This sequence joins TRBV4-1 and TRBJ1-5; no reliable D call. The germline V and J ends were trimmed by 5 bases and 2 bases, with 16 bases remaining between them. The CDR3 covers 16 residues. Germline-derived CDR1 and CDR2 are MGHRA and YSYEKL. The CDR3 here is CASSDRLFGGNQPQHF. CDR3 DNA: TGCGCCAGCAGCGACCGACTCTTCGGGGGCAATCAGCCCCAGCATTTT.

This chain connects TRBV5-6 to TRBJ1-4; 12 nucleotides match TRBD1. CDR3 size: 16 residues. J gave up 7 bases and V 3 bases, and 7 bases lay outside the gene matches. The germline V gene encodes CDR1 SGHDT and CDR2 YYEEEE. In DNA form, the CDR3 reads TGTGCCAGCAGCTCACAGGGACAGGGGGCTGGTGAAAAACTGTTTTTT. This sequence encodes CASSSQGQGAGEKLFF. Full variable domain (rest looked up from reference TRBV5-6 and TRBJ1-4): DAGVTQSPTHLIKTRGQQVTLRCSPKSGHDTVSWYQQALGQGPQFIFQYYEEEERQRGNFPDRFSGHQFPNYSSELNVNALLLGDSALYLCASSSQGQGAGEKLFFGSGTQLSVL.

The sample holds one count of this clone. The chain carries TRBV5-1 and TRBJ2-1, with TRBD2 matching 10 bases. J gave up 4 bases and V 0 bases, and 7 bases lay outside the gene matches. The germline CDR1 and CDR2 sequences are SGHRS and YFSETQ. This CDR3 is 17 amino acids long. CDR3 amino acids: CASSLGGASGGYNEQFF. The CDR3 DNA sequence: TGCGCCAGCAGCTTGGGGGGGGCTAGCGGGGGTTACAATGAGCAGTTCTTC.

The J gene is TRBJ1-1, the V gene TRBV19; 11 nucleotides line up with TRBD1. Germline loops: CDR1 LNHDA, CDR2 SQIVND (reference sequence). After removal of 5 bases from V and 4 bases from J, the junction contained 12 bases not matched to a gene. The CDR3 loop spans 17 amino acids. CDR3 DNA: TGTGCCAGTAGTTCGTATGGACAGGGGGCGAGGAGCACTGAAGCTTTCTTT. This codes for CASSSYGQGARSTEAFF.

J is TRBJ1-5 and V is TRBV18; the D is unclear. The CDR3 has 16 residues. Germline V gives CDR1 KGHSH, CDR2 LQKENI. V lost 2 bases, J lost 0 bases, and 11 bases lay in between. CDR3 residues: CASSPERGHSNQPQHF. CDR3 DNA sequence: TGTGCCAGCTCACCAGAAAGAGGTCATAGCAATCAGCCCCAGCATTTT.

The chain combines TRBV28 with TRBJ1-1, with D perhaps TRBD1 (5 bases). Trimming shortened V by 5 bases and J by 10 bases, and 11 bases separated the two germline ends. The CDR3 length is 11 residues. CDR1 is MDHEN, CDR2 SYDVKM, per germline. CDR3 DNA sequence: TGTGCCAGCAGTCTCGCGAGGGGAGCTTTCTTT. Amino acid sequence: CASSLARGAFF. Drawing the rest from reference TRBV28 and TRBJ1-1, the complete variable domain is DVKVTQSSRYLVKRTGEKVFLECVQDMDHENMFWYRQDPGLGLRLIYFSYDVKMKEKGDIPEGYSVSREKKERFSLILESASTNQTSMYLCASSLARGAFFGQGTRLTVV.

The chain combines TRBV18 with TRBJ1-2, with a tentative D call TRBD1 (5 bases). The CDR3 sequence is 15 residues long. Germline CDR1 KGHSH, CDR2 LQKENI. V was shortened by 0 bases and J by 0 bases, with 8 bases between the two germline ends. The CDR3 sequence: CASSPPGETNYGYTF. In DNA, the CDR3 is TGTGCCAGCTCACCACCGGGGGAGACTAACTATGGCTACACCTTC.